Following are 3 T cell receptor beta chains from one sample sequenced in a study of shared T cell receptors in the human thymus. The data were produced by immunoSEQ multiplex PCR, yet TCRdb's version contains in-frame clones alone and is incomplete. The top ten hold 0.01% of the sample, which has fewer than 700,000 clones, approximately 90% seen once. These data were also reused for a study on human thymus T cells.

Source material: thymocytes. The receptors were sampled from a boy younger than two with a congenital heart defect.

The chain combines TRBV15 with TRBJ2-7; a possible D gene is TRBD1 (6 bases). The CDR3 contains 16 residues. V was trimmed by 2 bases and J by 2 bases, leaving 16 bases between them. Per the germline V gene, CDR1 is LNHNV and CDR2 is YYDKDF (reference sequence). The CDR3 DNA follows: TGTGCCACCAGCAGACGTGAGACAGGTCGTGCCTACGAGCAGTACTTC. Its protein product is CATSRRETGRAYEQYF.

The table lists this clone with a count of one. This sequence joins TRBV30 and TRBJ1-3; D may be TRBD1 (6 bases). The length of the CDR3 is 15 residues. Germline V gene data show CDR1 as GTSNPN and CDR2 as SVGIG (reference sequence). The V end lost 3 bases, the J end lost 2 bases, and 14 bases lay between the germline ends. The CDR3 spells CAWRGAVGPGNTIYF. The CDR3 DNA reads TGTGCCTGGAGGGGGGCAGTTGGGCCTGGAAACACCATATATTTT.

The CDR3 loop reads CASSPYPAAGATDTQYF. CDR3 in DNA: TGCGCCAGCAGCCCCTACCCGGCTGCGGGAGCCACAGATACGCAGTATTTT. The chain employs TRBV4-3 and TRBJ2-3, with 7 bases lining up with TRBD2. CDR1 and CDR2 (germline): LGHNA, YSLEER. The V segment lost 4 bases and the J segment 2 bases; nucleotides outside the gene matches: 12. The CDR3 is 17 amino acids.